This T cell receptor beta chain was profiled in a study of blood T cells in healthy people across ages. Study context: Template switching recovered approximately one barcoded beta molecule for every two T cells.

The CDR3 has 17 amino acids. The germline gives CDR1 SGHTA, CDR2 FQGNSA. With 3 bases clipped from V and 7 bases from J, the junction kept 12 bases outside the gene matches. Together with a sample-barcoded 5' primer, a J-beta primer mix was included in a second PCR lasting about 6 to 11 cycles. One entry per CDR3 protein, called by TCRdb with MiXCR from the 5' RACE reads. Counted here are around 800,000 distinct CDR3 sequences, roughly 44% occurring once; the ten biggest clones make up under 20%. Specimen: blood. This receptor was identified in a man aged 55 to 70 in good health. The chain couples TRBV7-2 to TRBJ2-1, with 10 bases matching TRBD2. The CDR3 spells CASSFVSGGVGGNEQFF. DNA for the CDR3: TGTGCCAGCAGCTTTGTAAGCGGGGGGGTCGGAGGGAATGAGCAGTTCTTC. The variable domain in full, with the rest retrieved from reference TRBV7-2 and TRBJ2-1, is GAGVSQSPSNKVTEKGKDVELRCDPISGHTALYWYRQSLGQGLEFLIYFQGNSAPDKSGLPSDRFSAERTGGSVSTLTIQRTQQEDSAVYLCASSFVSGGVGGNEQFFGPGTRLTVL.